This record looks at one T cell receptor (beta chain) sequence and its context. The CDR3 loop spans 13 amino acids. In germline, CDR1 is ENHRY, CDR2 SYGVKD. V lost 2 bases and J 2 bases, leaving 7 bases between the germline ends. The source of the sample is a study of Tregs in tolerant kidney transplant recipients. The method was immunoSEQ multiplex PCR; TCRdb's version includes in-frame clones alone and lacks a portion of them. The table has over 50,000 clones, 83% seen once. Sequenced sample: CD4+ T cells from blood. This rearrangement joins TRBV10-3 to TRBJ2-7; tentatively, D is TRBD1 (5 bases). This receptor was identified in a human donor in good health. DNA for the CDR3: TGTGCCATCAGTGAGCAGGGCACCTACGAGCAGTACTTC. Translating it yields CAISEQGTYEQYF.